The sequence of this T cell receptor (beta chain) was determined in a study of beta chain features in type 1 diabetes. Study background: Cell yields, gender and age were comparable in patients and healthy donors.

Study outcomes and limitations: Possibly, sequencing cDNA over-represented cells that had high TCR expression levels. Within the patient group, naive, central memory and Treg TCRB repertoires appeared more similar to each other than within healthy donors. Among all four CD4+ subsets, Type 1 diabetes patients had TCRB CDR3s that were moderately but significantly shorter.

Comments on this clone: Its antigen remains unidentified.

The germline CDR1 and CDR2 sequences are MNHEY and SVGAGI. The CDR3 is made up of 16 amino acids. V lost 4 bases to trimming and J lost 7 bases; unmatched junction nucleotides: 11. A single heparinised blood sample, averaging about 120 mL, was obtained per donor. The authors reverse transcribed all of the isolated RNA, so sequencing captured expressed TCRB transcripts. TCRdb's copy holds only in-frame clones and misses some; the assay was immunoSEQ multiplex PCR. In the table there are some 700,000 clones, 13% of which are singletons. Sequencing was carried out using naive CD4+ T cells from blood. The TCR comes from a man aged 18-30 years with type 1 diabetes. The chain has TRBV6-5 and TRBJ1-3; 9 bases align to TRBD1. In DNA form, the CDR3 reads TGTGCCAGCAGTTCGAACCCGGGACAGGGCCATAACACCATATATTTT. Protein sequence: CASSSNPGQGHNTIYF.